This record looks at one T cell receptor (beta chain) sequence and its context. This record comes from a study of chemoradiotherapy in HPV16-positive cancers. Germline V gives CDR1 LGHNA, CDR2 YNFKEQ. Between the trimmed V and J ends, which lost 0 bases and 4 bases, there was a span of 18 bases. The CDR3 is made up of 18 amino acids. Profiling relied on immunoSEQ multiplex PCR, and the TCRdb table lists in-frame clones only, not all of them. This repertoire shows around 33,000 clones, 85% to 90% found once; its top ten account for 2% to 2.5%. The rearrangement links TRBV4-2 to TRBJ2-2; a possible D gene is TRBD2 (5 bases). The receptor was derived from a human donor with HPV-associated anogenital cancer. The sample in question was blood, obtained from a patient who underwent chemoradiotherapy. The chain's CDR3 is CASSQESLDSLSTGELFF. CDR3 sequence (DNA): TGTGCCAGCAGCCAAGAATCCTTGGACTCCCTTAGCACCGGGGAGCTGTTTTTT.